These T cell receptor beta chains were read from a single sample in a study of monozygotic twins with inflammatory bowel disease. TCRdb processed the 5' RACE reads again and assigns one entry to each CDR3 protein, with no DNA. In total, the table holds some 440,000 distinct CDR3 sequences. The material sequenced was blood. The receptor set was obtained from a human donor with ulcerative colitis or Crohn's disease, or a healthy co-twin of an affected twin (not recorded which). Both conserved end residues are part of each CDR3.

12	TRBJ2-5	TRBV30	CAWGTGGETQYF
14	TRBJ2-3	TRBV27	CASSLGLAGTAQYF
16	TRBJ2-1	TRBV11-2	CASSLDLKVSYNEQFF
16	TRBJ2-3	TRBV28	CASSTRLAGPTDTQYF
15	TRBJ2-7	TRBV19	CASSTQGQASYEQYF
16	TRBJ2-1	TRBV20-1	CSARPRGGSSYNEQFF
14	TRBJ1-2	TRBV10-1	CVAVKDRCNYGYTF
13	TRBJ2-3	TRBV7-2	CASSRALTDTQYF
14	TRBJ1-1	TRBV2	CASSVQGANTEAFF
14	TRBJ2-1	TRBV4-2	CASSQVNLYNEQFF
12	TRBJ1-1	TRBV20-1	CSVGSDSTEAFF
14	TRBJ1-3	TRBV3-1	CASSQAGLGNTIYF
15	TRBJ2-1	TRBV7-2	CASSYQRVVYNEQFF
14	TRBJ1-3	TRBV15	CATSRGAPGNTIYF
17	TRBJ1-2	TRBV30	CASLKRAGLEPWYGYTF
14	TRBJ2-7	TRBV18	CASSPNEGLYEQYF
15	TRBJ1-2	TRBV15	CATSRDRGLNYGYTF
13	TRBJ1-4	TRBV5-1	CASSPNNNEKLFF
16	TRBJ2-5	TRBV12-3/TRBV12-4	CASSFPDRKPQETQYF
15	TRBJ2-1	TRBV18	CASSPGTGSFNEQFF
15	TRBJ2-2	TRBV7-2	CASSLILAGTGELFF
14	TRBJ2-1	TRBV20-1	CSASTGTFYNEQFF
13	TRBJ2-3	TRBV10-3	CAIREEYADTQYF
15	TRBJ2-7	TRBV27	CASSLRGPSSYEQYF
15	TRBJ1-6	TRBV27	CASRRGYRDNSPLHF
16	TRBJ1-4	TRBV7-9	CASSPYSGYPNEKLFF
15	TRBJ1-4	TRBV3-1	CASSLQLSSNEKLFF
18	TRBJ2-1	TRBV6-1	CASSAAGLAGGPYNEQFF
15	TRBJ1-5	TRBV20-1	CSARWGGASNQPQHF
15	TRBJ1-1	TRBV6-1	CASSPFLGANTEAFF